This TCR beta chain originates from a study of T cell repertoires in cytomegalovirus infection. In germline, CDR1 is SGHDT, CDR2 YYEEEE. V was pared by 4 bases and J by 1 base, with 17 bases between. The CDR3 has 16 amino acids. TCRdb itself ran the reads through MiXCR, one entry per CDR3 protein. The sample includes approximately 250,000 distinct CDR3 sequences, 22% of them seen just once. The chain recombines TRBV5-6 with TRBJ1-2; D gene ambiguous. The sample consisted of CD8+ T cells from PBMCs. This TCR was sampled from a human donor in good health (CMV status not recorded). Some clones in this sample may be carry-over from other donors' samples. The CDR3 DNA sequence: TGTGCCAGCAGCAGCTTCTCTTCGACCCTTAACTATGGCTACACCTTC. It is translated as CASSSFSSTLNYGYTF. The whole variable domain, remainder taken from reference TRBV5-6 and TRBJ1-2, is DAGVTQSPTHLIKTRGQQVTLRCSPKSGHDTVSWYQQALGQGPQFIFQYYEEEERQRGNFPDRFSGHQFPNYSSELNVNALLLGDSALYLCASSSFSSTLNYGYTFGSGTRLTVV.